A selection of T cell receptor beta chains follows, all from one sample in a study of sequential checkpoint blockade in melanoma. Only in-frame clones appear in the TCRdb table, and some are missing; sequencing was by immunoSEQ multiplex PCR. The sample lists under 5,500 clones, approximately 29% occurring once. The sample was tumor tissue (inferred from file names), taken from a patient given nivolumab and ipilimumab in sequence. Source of these receptors: a human donor with melanoma. CDR3s include the opening cysteine and the closing phenylalanine or tryptophan. The order of the fields is J gene, clone size, D gene, V gene, CDR3 DNA, CDR3 protein. The D gene is left open where the match is weak. Not all rows give a size; the values are once, few, many and, for expanded clones, a class.

J gene: TRBJ1-1; clone size: few; D gene: -; V gene: TRBV9; CDR3 DNA: TGTGCCAGCAGCGCCGGGACATCGAACACTGAAGCTTTCTTT; CDR3 protein: CASSAGTSNTEAFF
J gene: TRBJ2-3; clone size: -; D gene: -; V gene: TRBV25-1; CDR3 DNA: TGTGCCAGCAGCCCGACCGCAGATACGCAGTATTTT; CDR3 protein: CASSPTADTQYF
J gene: TRBJ1-2; clone size: -; D gene: -; V gene: TRBV29-1; CDR3 DNA: TGCAGCGCGTTCCTACAGACTAACTATGGCTACACCTTC; CDR3 protein: CSAFLQTNYGYTF
J gene: TRBJ1-2; clone size: many; D gene: -; V gene: TRBV2; CDR3 DNA: TGTGCCAGCAGTGAAGAAGGGGATGGAGAGACTGGCTACACCTTC; CDR3 protein: CASSEEGDGETGYTF
J gene: TRBJ2-7; clone size: -; D gene: -; V gene: TRBV19; CDR3 DNA: TGTGCCACCTCCGGAGAAGGGGGAGCCGGGAGAGAGCAGTACTTC; CDR3 protein: CATSGEGGAGREQYF
J gene: TRBJ1-4; clone size: -; D gene: -; V gene: TRBV7-4; CDR3 DNA: TGTGCCAGCAGCTTATCCGACTCGGAAAAACTGTTTTTT; CDR3 protein: CASSLSDSEKLFF
J gene: TRBJ2-2; clone size: -; D gene: -; V gene: TRBV6-8; CDR3 DNA: TGTGCCAGCAAGTTTTCAGGAGCGGTGCCCGGGGAGCTGTTTTTT; CDR3 protein: CASKFSGAVPGELFF
J gene: TRBJ2-3; clone size: -; D gene: TRBD2; V gene: TRBV19; CDR3 DNA: TGTGCCAGTAGTCCCCAGGGTAGCGGGGGCCCGGGGGTTCGAGATACGCAGTATTTT; CDR3 protein: CASSPQGSGGPGVRDTQYF
J gene: TRBJ2-7; clone size: -; D gene: TRBD2; V gene: TRBV6-4; CDR3 DNA: TGTGCCAGCGGGAAGGGACTAGCGGGGTACGAGCAGTACTTC; CDR3 protein: CASGKGLAGYEQYF
J gene: TRBJ2-7; clone size: few; D gene: -; V gene: TRBV7-1; CDR3 DNA: TGTGCCAGCAGCTTAGGGCTCTACCCGGAATACGAGCAGTACTTC; CDR3 protein: CASSLGLYPEYEQYF
J gene: TRBJ2-2; clone size: -; D gene: TRBD2; V gene: TRBV6-8; CDR3 DNA: TGTGCCAGCAGGACGACTAGCGGGAGGCTTACCGGGGAGCTGTTTTTT; CDR3 protein: CASRTTSGRLTGELFF
J gene: TRBJ1-1; clone size: few; D gene: -; V gene: TRBV14; CDR3 DNA: TGTGCCAGCAGCCCCGGGACCTCGGTACCGGACACTGAAGCTTTCTTT; CDR3 protein: CASSPGTSVPDTEAFF
J gene: TRBJ2-3; clone size: few; D gene: TRBD1; V gene: TRBV2; CDR3 DNA: TGTGCCAGCAGTGAGGGGGACAGGGATCCAGATACGCAGTATTTT; CDR3 protein: CASSEGDRDPDTQYF
J gene: TRBJ1-5; clone size: once; D gene: -; V gene: TRBV19; CDR3 DNA: TGTGCCAGTAGTATCGGGGACATCCAGCCCCAGCATTTT; CDR3 protein: CASSIGDIQPQHF
J gene: TRBJ1-5; clone size: -; D gene: TRBD1; V gene: TRBV11-3; CDR3 DNA: TGTGCCAGCAGCTTGGGACCGGACAGGGGCAATCAGCCCCAGCATTTT; CDR3 protein: CASSLGPDRGNQPQHF
J gene: TRBJ2-1; clone size: -; D gene: TRBD1; V gene: TRBV19; CDR3 DNA: TGTGCCAGTAGTATTCAGGGGGCCGCCCCGTACAATGAGCAGTTCTTC; CDR3 protein: CASSIQGAAPYNEQFF
J gene: TRBJ2-5; clone size: -; D gene: TRBD1; V gene: TRBV30; CDR3 DNA: TGTGCCAAGTCGACAGGGGCAGAGACCCAGTACTTC; CDR3 protein: CAKSTGAETQYF
J gene: TRBJ1-6; clone size: -; D gene: TRBD1; V gene: TRBV18; CDR3 DNA: TGTGCCAGCTCGCCATTACAGGGGCAAAATTCACCCCTCCACTTT; CDR3 protein: CASSPLQGQNSPLHF
J gene: TRBJ1-2; clone size: -; D gene: -; V gene: TRBV6-8; CDR3 DNA: TGTGCCAGCAGTTACACTCGCCAGGATAACTATGGCTACACCTTC; CDR3 protein: CASSYTRQDNYGYTF
J gene: TRBJ2-1; clone size: few; D gene: -; V gene: TRBV19; CDR3 DNA: TGTGCCAGTAGTATATCCCAGGGTGGCTCCTACAATGAGCAGTTCTTC; CDR3 protein: CASSISQGGSYNEQFF
J gene: TRBJ2-1; clone size: -; D gene: TRBD1; V gene: TRBV14; CDR3 DNA: TGTGCCAGCAGCCAGTTGAAGACAGGGTTAAGTGAGCAGTTCTTC; CDR3 protein: CASSQLKTGLSEQFF
J gene: TRBJ1-1; clone size: few; D gene: TRBD1; V gene: TRBV10-2; CDR3 DNA: TGCGCCATCAGAGATGGACAGGGGCTCGCTGAAGCTTTCTTT; CDR3 protein: CAIRDGQGLAEAFF
J gene: TRBJ2-7; clone size: -; D gene: TRBD1; V gene: TRBV14; CDR3 DNA: TGTGCCAGCAGCCCCCGAACGGGGACAGGGGGAGGAGGGCAGTACTTC; CDR3 protein: CASSPRTGTGGGGQYF
J gene: TRBJ1-1; clone size: -; D gene: TRBD1; V gene: TRBV19; CDR3 DNA: TGTGCCAGTAGTCCCAGGGGGCGGAACACTGAAGCTTTCTTT; CDR3 protein: CASSPRGRNTEAFF
J gene: TRBJ1-1; clone size: once; D gene: TRBD1; V gene: TRBV5-1; CDR3 DNA: TGCGCCAGCAGCCCAGGGACAGCCATTGGGAACACTGAAGCTTTCTTT; CDR3 protein: CASSPGTAIGNTEAFF